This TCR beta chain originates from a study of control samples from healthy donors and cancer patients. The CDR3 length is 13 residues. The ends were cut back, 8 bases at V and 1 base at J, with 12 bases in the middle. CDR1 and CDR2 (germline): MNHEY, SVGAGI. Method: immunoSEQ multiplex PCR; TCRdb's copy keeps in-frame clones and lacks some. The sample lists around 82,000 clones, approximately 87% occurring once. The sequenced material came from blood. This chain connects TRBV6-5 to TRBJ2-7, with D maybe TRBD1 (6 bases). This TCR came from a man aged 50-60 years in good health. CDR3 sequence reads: CASGRGASYEQYF. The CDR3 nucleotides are TGTGCCAGCGGCAGGGGTGCGTCCTACGAGCAGTACTTC.